This section outlines one T cell receptor beta chain sequence together with its context. Library construction for TCR beta used iRepertoire HTBI primers and Arm-PCR of CDR3 regions. TCRdb reprocessed the multiplex PCR reads with MiXCR, giving one entry per CDR3 protein. The table records about 660,000 distinct CDR3 sequences, 25% to 35% of them present only once. The germline V and J ends were trimmed by 7 bases and 1 base, with 13 bases remaining between them. Per the germline V gene, CDR1 is SQVTM and CDR2 is ANQGSEA. The CDR3 length is 13 residues. The sample belongs to a study of regulatory T cells in long-lasting Graves disease. Noted time point: persistent/refractory GD, antithyroid drugs over 5 years with positive TRAb. From RNA extracted from PBMCs, the TCR library was made.

This sequence originates from a female donor with Graves disease. The chain uses TRBV29-1 and TRBJ2-5; D is possibly TRBD1 (5 bases). This material consisted of peripheral blood mononuclear cells (PBMCs), taken when the disease was refractory, from a patient treated with antithyroid drugs. The CDR3 DNA is TGCAGCGCGTTCAGGGCGCCCCAAGAGACCCAGTACTTC. It specifies CSAFRAPQETQYF.